The clone carrying this T cell receptor (beta chain) was picked up one time. Germline-derived CDR1 and CDR2 are SGHRS and YFSETQ. V lost 1 base, J lost 1 base, and 8 bases lay in between. The length of the CDR3 is 14 residues. Naive CD8 cells lacked CD45RO, underwent positive selection for CCR7 and left out terminally differentiated effector memory CD45RA+ cells. This sample was taken from a study of shared clonotypes between healthy human individuals. Using immunoSEQ multiplex PCR, the repertoire was profiled, and TCRdb retains in-frame clones only, with some absent. The table has hundreds of thousands of clones, approximately 96% seen once.

The receptor was isolated from a woman aged 25 to 39 in good health. The rearrangement joins TRBV5-1 to TRBJ2-5, with D hard to call. Specimen: naive CD8+ T cells sorted from blood. The CDR3 spells CASSLLGSQETQYF. As DNA, the CDR3 is TGCGCCAGCAGCTTGTTGGGTTCCCAAGAGACCCAGTACTTC.